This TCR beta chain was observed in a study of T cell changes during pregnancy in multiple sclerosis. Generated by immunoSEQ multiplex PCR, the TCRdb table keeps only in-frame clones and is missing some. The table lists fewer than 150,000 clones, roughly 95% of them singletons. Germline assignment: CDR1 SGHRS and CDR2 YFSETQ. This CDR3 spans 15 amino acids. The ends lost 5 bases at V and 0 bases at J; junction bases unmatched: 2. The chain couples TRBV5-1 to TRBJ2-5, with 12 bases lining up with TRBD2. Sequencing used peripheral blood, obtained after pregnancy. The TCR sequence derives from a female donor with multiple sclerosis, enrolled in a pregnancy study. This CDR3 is CASRRLAGDQETQYF. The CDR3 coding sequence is TGCGCCAGCAGGCGACTAGCGGGAGACCAAGAGACCCAGTACTTC.